One sample yielded the 3 T cell receptor beta chains listed below, sequenced in a study of PD-1 blockade in classical Hodgkin lymphoma. Every patient relapsed after autologous stem cell transplantation, and brentuximab vedotin exposure varied. Here immunoSEQ multiplex PCR was the method, and the copy in TCRdb shows in-frame clones only, minus some. Altogether 20,000 to 30,000 clones are present, 80% to 85% being singletons, with the ten largest covering around 20%. Material: peripheral blood mononuclear cells (PBMCs), obtained before the second cycle of nivolumab. The receptors were gathered from a human donor with classical Hodgkin lymphoma.

The chain employs TRBV5-1 and TRBJ2-1; D may correspond to TRBD1 or TRBD2 (5 bases each). Germline loops: CDR1 SGHRS, CDR2 YFSETQ. This CDR3 spans 15 amino acids. The V gene lost 7 bases and the J gene lost 5 bases, with 19 bases spanning the gap. CDR3 nucleotide sequence: TGCGCCAGCCAAATCCGGGACCAGTGGGACAATGAGCAGTTCTTC. Amino acid sequence: CASQIRDQWDNEQFF. The full variable domain, completed using reference TRBV5-1 and TRBJ2-1, is KAGVTQTPRYLIKTRGQQVTLSCSPISGHRSVSWYQQTPGQGLQFLFEYFSETQRNKGNFPGRFSGRQFSNSRSEMNVSTLELGDSALYLCASQIRDQWDNEQFFGPGTRLTVL.

The chain carries TRBV27 and TRBJ1-6; D is uncertain. The CDR3 sequence is 14 residues long. V dropped 5 bases and J dropped 2 bases, with 7 bases sitting between them. Germline lookup yields CDR1 MNHEY and CDR2 SMNVEV (reference sequence). For the CDR3, the DNA is TGTGCCAGCAGTACCCTCGCCTATAATTCACCCCTCCACTTT. This gives the protein CASSTLAYNSPLHF.

V is TRBV30 and J is TRBJ1-2; D remains unclear. Germline CDR1 and CDR2: GTSNPN and SVGIG (reference sequence). CDR3 size: 13 residues. V was shortened by 0 bases and J by 4 bases, with 9 bases between the two germline ends. The chain's CDR3 is CAWSVEPIYGYTF. Here the CDR3 DNA reads TGTGCCTGGAGTGTTGAACCGATCTATGGCTACACCTTC.